This T cell receptor beta chain is drawn from a study of T cells after yellow fever vaccination. V gave up 0 bases and J gave up 8 bases, with 11 bases separating them. The CDR3 consists of 14 residues. CDR1 is LNHNV and CDR2 is YYDKDF in the germline V gene (reference sequence). Study results and caveats: Subsequent to the booster, the majority of primary-vaccination clones reappeared (96% CD4, 85% to 90% CD8). Clonotype sharing between CD4 and CD8 compartments was small. The secondary T-cell response peaked on day 5, not day 15, but was weaker.

Production of TCR cDNA was by 5'RACE template switching, which also added a universal primer site and UMIs. TCRdb used MiXCR to reprocess the 5' RACE reads, holding one entry per CDR3 protein. The table lists hundreds of thousands of distinct CDR3 sequences, about 12% of them singletons. This clonotype was detected a few times. Its specificity is unknown. The sample here was PBMCs, taken on the day of the yellow fever booster vaccination. This TCR came from a man aged 25 to 45 who received the YFV17D yellow fever vaccine. The chain couples TRBV15 to TRBJ2-1; D unresolved. CDR3 coding DNA: TGTGCCACCAGCAGAGATTTGGCGTCCTATGAGCAGTTCTTC. Residues: CATSRDLASYEQFF. Based on the CDR3 plus reference TRBV15 and TRBJ2-1, the full variable domain is DAMVIQNPRYQVTQFGKPVTLSCSQTLNHNVMYWYQQKSSQAPKLLFHYYDKDFNNEADTPDNFQSRRPNTSFCFLDIRSPGLGDTAMYLCATSRDLASYEQFFGPGTRLTVL.